These 9 T cell receptor beta chains were all obtained from the same sample, sequenced in a study of a mutant IDH1 vaccine in newly diagnosed glioma. No antigen has been assigned to these receptors. The time point: week 47, end of study. A 20-mer mutant IDH1 peptide at 300 ug was injected subcutaneously with topical imiquimod. Sequencing was performed with immunoSEQ multiplex PCR; in TCRdb, only in-frame clones are kept and a portion is missing. The sample includes more than 30,000 clones, approximately 89% seen only once; the top ten take 2% to 2.5%. The sequencing used PBMCs, collected from a glioma patient whose treatment included an IDH1 peptide vaccine. These receptors all come from a man in his forties with glioma.

The gene calls are TRBV6-6 and TRBJ1-5, with TRBD1 matching over 10 bases. CDR3 length: 14 amino acids. The V segment lost 9 bases and the J segment 7 bases; nucleotides outside the gene matches: 9. Germline loops: CDR1 MNHNY, CDR2 SVGAGI (reference sequence). The CDR3 coding sequence is TGTGCCAGTCGTAGACAGGGGGCAGGGCAGCCCCAGCATTTT. It yields the protein CASRRQGAGQPQHF.

V gene TRBV14 combines with J gene TRBJ2-7; 7 bases map to TRBD1. From germline, CDR1 is SGHDN and CDR2 FVKESK. Trimming removed 2 bases from V and 5 bases from J; junction bases left unmatched: 9. This CDR3 has 15 residues. The CDR3 DNA reads TGTGCCAGCAGCCAAATACGACAGGGAAGGGACGAGCAGTACTTC. Protein product: CASSQIRQGRDEQYF.

This rearrangement joins TRBV27 to TRBJ1-2; D ambiguous. The CDR3 has 13 residues. V was clipped by 3 bases and J by 2 bases, with 7 bases between them. Germline V CDR1 and CDR2: MNHEY, SMNVEV (reference sequence). CDR3 DNA sequence: TGTGCCAGCAGTTTTTCCGGGAACTATGGCTACACCTTC. Translation gives CASSFSGNYGYTF.

This chain joins TRBV18 and TRBJ1-1, with D possibly being TRBD1 (5 bases). Trimming left V 0 bases short and J 8 bases short, with 10 bases between. CDR3 size: 13 residues. Germline assignment: CDR1 KGHSH and CDR2 LQKENI. The CDR3 spells CASSPPPGLEAFF. CDR3 in DNA: TGTGCCAGCTCACCACCTCCGGGACTGGAAGCTTTCTTT.

The J gene is TRBJ1-2, the V gene TRBV29-1, with 10 bases aligning to TRBD1. The CDR3 length is 12 residues. CDR1 is SQVTM, CDR2 ANQGSEA, per germline. The ends lost 5 bases at V and 8 bases at J; junction bases unmatched: 5. The CDR3 sequence is CSVPTGGGGYTF. The CDR3 region has the DNA TGCAGCGTTCCGACAGGGGGCGGAGGCTACACCTTC.

The chain combines TRBV19 with TRBJ2-1, with D tentatively TRBD1 or TRBD2 (6 bases each). Germline loops: CDR1 LNHDA, CDR2 SQIVND (reference sequence). This CDR3 is built from 15 residues. Trimming stripped 4 bases from V and 3 bases from J, with 13 bases between. The CDR3 DNA sequence: TGTGCCAGTAGTAGTAGCGGAGGGGGCTACAATGAGCAGTTCTTC. Translating gives CASSSSGGGYNEQFF.

The chain joins TRBV6-5 to TRBJ2-1; D not certain. CDR1 MNHEY and CDR2 SVGAGI come from the germline V gene. V shed 6 bases and J shed 5 bases, with 8 bases lying between them. This CDR3 contains 12 residues. CDR3 sequence (DNA): TGTGCCAGCAGGCACCAGGACAATGAGCAGTTCTTC. Translated, it gives CASRHQDNEQFF.

The chain uses TRBV28 and TRBJ2-7; maybe TRBD1 (6 bases). Germline CDR1 and CDR2: MDHEN and SYDVKM. CDR3 length equals 12 residues. The germline V and J ends were trimmed by 5 bases and 6 bases, with 11 bases remaining between them. CDR3 amino acids: CASSPDSLEQYV. The CDR3 nucleotides are TGTGCCAGCAGTCCGGACAGCCTCGAGCAGTACGTC.

The chain joins TRBV11-1 to TRBJ1-2; D call uncertain. Germline loops: CDR1 SGHAT, CDR2 FQDESV (reference sequence). V lost 6 bases to trimming and J lost 6 bases, with 14 bases between them. The CDR3 is 13 amino acids. The CDR3 protein is CASRRAGGDGYTF. In nucleotides, the CDR3 is TGTGCCAGCAGGCGTGCCGGTGGTGATGGCTACACCTTC. The full variable domain, completed using reference TRBV11-1 and TRBJ1-2, is EAEVAQSPRYKITEKSQAVAFWCDPISGHATLYWYRQILGQGPELLVQFQDESVVDDSQLPKDRFSAERLKGVDSTLKIQPAELGDSAMYLCASRRAGGDGYTFGSGTRLTVV.